The 9 T cell receptor beta chains below all came from one sample that was sequenced in a study of blood T cell repertoires in COVID-19. Data came from immunoSEQ multiplex PCR; TCRdb stores just in-frame clones and leaves some out. The data contain around 100,000 clones, just over 85% of them seen just once; the ten biggest clones take up 5%. The sample comprised peripheral blood. The receptor source for this set is a human donor in a cohort sampled during active COVID-19.

The chain joins TRBV5-1 to TRBJ2-3, with 9 bases lining up with TRBD1. This CDR3 has 15 residues. Losses at the gene ends were 7 bases for V and 2 bases for J; bases not matched to a gene: 8. Germline CDR1 SGHRS, CDR2 YFSETQ. CDR3 DNA: TGCGCCAGCGCCAAGACAGGGGGAATCACAGATACGCAGTATTTT. It specifies CASAKTGGITDTQYF.

In this sample, this clone turned up once. The chain couples TRBV9 to TRBJ2-5; no firm D call. Trimming took 10 bases from V and 7 from J, leaving 11 bases between them. The CDR3 covers 10 residues. CDR1 and CDR2 (germline): SGDLS, YYNGEE. The DNA for the CDR3 is TGTGCCCTGCACCCCGGGACCCAGTACTTC. Its translation is CALHPGTQYF.

The chain couples TRBV5-1 to TRBJ2-7; 10 bases line up with TRBD2. The V segment lost 4 bases and the J segment 4 bases; nucleotides outside the gene matches: 8. This CDR3 region has 15 residues. Germline lookup yields CDR1 SGHRS and CDR2 YFSETQ. The DNA of the CDR3 is TGCGCCAGCAGCGTTAATCCTAGCGGGAGTTACGAGCAGTACTTC. Protein: CASSVNPSGSYEQYF.

The rearrangement uses TRBV5-1 and TRBJ2-7; a weak D match, TRBD2 (5 bases). The V and J ends lost 6 bases and 2 bases respectively, with 18 bases between them. Germline V gene sequence: CDR1 SGHRS, CDR2 YFSETQ. CDR3 length: 15 amino acids. The CDR3 DNA reads TGCGCCAGCACCCCGGAGGCAGGCGGAACCTACGAGCAGTACTTC. Amino acid sequence: CASTPEAGGTYEQYF.

The chain couples TRBV3-1 (or the pseudogene TRBV3-2) to TRBJ1-4; no firm D call. V gave up 0 bases and J gave up 7 bases, with 18 bases separating them. The CDR3 has 17 amino acids. CDR1 and CDR2 (germline): LGHDT, YNNKEL (reference sequence). Here the CDR3 DNA reads TGTGCCAGCAGCCAAGACCCGACCGGGAGGCGGGGTGAAAAACTGTTTTTT. Amino acid sequence: CASSQDPTGRRGEKLFF.

The chain is built from TRBV19 and TRBJ2-1; TRBD1 matches at 9 bases. Germline trimming cut 6 bases from V and 4 bases from J; bases unmatched to any gene: 7. The CDR3 contains 15 residues. Germline V CDR1 and CDR2: LNHDA, SQIVND (reference sequence). The CDR3 region is CASSRTGDGYNEQFF. CDR3 DNA: TGTGCCAGTAGCCGGACAGGGGATGGGTACAATGAGCAGTTCTTC.

This clone was counted between two and nine times. J is TRBJ2-7 and V is TRBV28; 7 bases are a match to TRBD1. The V segment lost 0 bases and the J segment 2 bases; nucleotides outside the gene matches: 4. The CDR3 runs 15 residues. Germline values: CDR1 MDHEN, CDR2 SYDVKM. The CDR3 sequence: CASSLWETGTYEQYF. The CDR3 DNA sequence: TGTGCCAGCAGTTTATGGGAGACAGGGACCTACGAGCAGTACTTC.

J is TRBJ2-3 and V is TRBV9; D is undetermined. The CDR3 is made up of 17 amino acids. The germline V gene has CDR1 SGDLS and CDR2 YYNGEE. Trimming shortened V by 0 bases and J by 0 bases, and 14 bases separated the two germline ends. This CDR3 reads CASSVVASLSSTDTQYF. The DNA for the CDR3 is TGTGCCAGCAGCGTAGTTGCGAGTCTTTCTAGCACAGATACGCAGTATTTT.

As DNA, the CDR3 is TGTGCCAGCAGTGAATGGGCAGGGGACAACACTGAAGCTTTCTTT. Residues: CASSEWAGDNTEAFF. The genes are TRBV6-4 and TRBJ1-1; TRBD1 might be the D (6 bases). The CDR3 length is 15 residues. The germline V gene encodes CDR1 MRHNA and CDR2 SNTAGT. V lost 3 bases to trimming and J lost 2 bases, with 13 bases between them.